The 6 T cell receptor beta chains below all came from one sample that was sequenced in a study of T-cell reconstitution after alpha-beta-depleted transplantation in children. TCRbeta library preparation incorporated unique molecular identifiers. In TCRdb, the PCR reads were re-called with MiXCR into one record per CDR3 protein. The table lists 180,000 or so distinct CDR3 sequences, 5% to 7.5% of them singletons. The sequencing here drew on PBMCs, taken before TCRalphabeta/CD19-depleted stem cell transplant. Receptors originate from a girl in the first two years of life with combined immunodeficiency, due to receive a stem cell transplant.

This clonotype was seen ten or more times. The gene calls are TRBV10-3 and TRBJ2-1; D ambiguous. The germline V gene encodes CDR1 ENHRY and CDR2 SYGVKD. This CDR3 region has 16 residues. V dropped 3 bases and J dropped 0 bases, with 12 bases sitting between them. Here the CDR3 reads CAISDPGRYSYNEQFF. In DNA form, the CDR3 reads TGTGCCATCAGTGACCCCGGACGTTACTCCTACAATGAGCAGTTCTTC.

This clonotype was detected only a few times. The chain couples TRBV7-3 to TRBJ2-2, with a possible D match to TRBD2 (6 bases). Trimming left V 5 bases short and J 0 bases short, with 13 bases between. Germline-derived CDR1 and CDR2 are SGHTA and FQGTGA. The CDR3 covers 16 residues. The CDR3 coding sequence is TGTGCCAGCAGCCCGCCCGGGGGACCGAACACCGGGGAGCTGTTTTTT. Its translation is CASSPPGGPNTGELFF.

This clonotype was picked up many times. The rearrangement links TRBV28 to TRBJ2-1, with 9 bases matching TRBD1. Germline lookup yields CDR1 MDHEN and CDR2 SYDVKM. Trimming at V came to 3 bases and at J to 3 bases, leaving 3 bases not matched to a gene. This CDR3 is built from 15 residues. Here the CDR3 DNA reads TGTGCCAGCAGTTTCCGGGACAGGGACTACAATGAGCAGTTCTTC. It yields the protein CASSFRDRDYNEQFF.

This clonotype was found many times. V is TRBV4-1 and J is TRBJ1-5; 8 nucleotides match TRBD1. From germline, CDR1 is MGHRA and CDR2 YSYEKL. The CDR3 spans 15 residues. Trimming cost V 4 bases and J 7 bases; bases outside gene matches: 9. The CDR3 is CASSLVADRVQPQHF. In DNA, the CDR3 is TGCGCCAGCAGCCTTGTAGCGGACAGGGTCCAGCCCCAGCATTTT.

This clonotype was recorded at least ten times. This chain connects TRBV11-1 to TRBJ2-3, with 10 bases aligning to TRBD2. Per the germline V gene, CDR1 is SGHAT and CDR2 is FQDESV (reference sequence). The ends lost 5 bases at V and 5 bases at J; junction bases unmatched: 7. The CDR3 totals 15 residues. CDR3 region: CASSTPSGSVDTQYF. CDR3 DNA: TGTGCCAGCAGCACTCCTAGCGGGAGCGTAGATACGCAGTATTTT.

This clonotype was picked up many times. This chain joins TRBV7-2 and TRBJ2-3; tentative D call: TRBD1 (6 bases). Looked up from germline, CDR1 is SGHTA and CDR2 is FQGNSA. The V gene lost 5 bases and the J gene lost 1 base, with 13 bases spanning the gap. This CDR3 contains 15 residues. CDR3 DNA: TGTGCCAGCAGCACCTTCGGACAGCGCACAGATACGCAGTATTTT. Translating gives CASSTFGQRTDTQYF.